This is a list of T cell receptor beta chains from one sample in a study of response to subunit inactivated influenza vaccine. TCRdb reanalysed the RT-PCR reads using MiXCR and keeps one entry per CDR3 protein. Of roughly 670,000 distinct CDR3 sequences listed, 13% to 15% were seen once; the top ten hold roughly 7.6%. Sequenced here: PBMCs from blood, sampled 14 to 15 days before vaccination. The source is a man aged 45-60 years who received an inactivated influenza vaccine. The CDR3 runs from the conserved cysteine through the conserved F or W. The order of the fields is V gene, CDR3 length, D gene, J gene, clone size, CDR3 protein, CDR3 DNA. The D gene is left open where the match is weak. The listing skips clone size in some rows; elsewhere it reads once, few, many or a size class.

TRBV5-1	15	.	TRBJ1-6	many	CASSLEGPDNSPLHF	TGCGCCAGCAGCTTGGAGGGGCCGGATAATTCACCCCTCCACTTT
TRBV6-1	16	TRBD1	TRBJ2-7	few	CASSPIQGVFSYEQYF	TGTGCCAGCAGCCCGATCCAGGGGGTTTTTAGTTACGAGCAGTACTTC
TRBV15	12	.	TRBJ1-1	many	CATSKWGTEAFF	TGTGCCACCAGCAAATGGGGCACTGAAGCTTTCTTT
TRBV7-9	13	.	TRBJ2-2	.	CASSFTYTGELFF	TGTGCCAGCAGCTTTACCTACACCGGGGAGCTGTTTTTT
TRBV6-1	15	TRBD1	TRBJ2-5	many	CASSPGQGAWETQYF	TGTGCCAGCAGCCCCGGACAGGGGGCTTGGGAGACCCAGTACTTC
TRBV12-3/TRBV12-4	14	.	TRBJ2-2	few	CASSDSGYTGELFF	TGTGCCAGCAGTGATAGCGGATACACCGGGGAGCTGTTTTTT
TRBV12-3/TRBV12-4	15	TRBD1	TRBJ2-3	many	CASSWAGTGSDTQYF	TGTGCCAGCAGTTGGGCCGGGACAGGATCAGATACGCAGTATTTT
TRBV28	16	TRBD1	TRBJ1-4	.	CASSQQGAMANEKLFF	TGTGCCAGCAGTCAGCAGGGGGCTATGGCTAATGAAAAACTGTTTTTT
TRBV5-5	16	.	TRBJ1-2	few	CASSPRSDSGSYGYTF	TGTGCCAGCAGCCCCCGGTCGGATTCGGGGTCCTATGGCTACACCTTC
TRBV2	14	.	TRBJ2-2	.	CASRPLPNTGELFF	TGTGCCAGCAGGCCCCTCCCGAACACCGGGGAGCTGTTTTTT
TRBV4-3	15	.	TRBJ2-1	.	CASSQAFGRYNEQFF	TGCGCCAGCAGCCAAGCCTTCGGACGTTACAATGAGCAGTTCTTC